This T cell receptor beta chain appears in the sequencing data of a study of T cells in localized non-small cell lung cancer. Repertoires were generated with immunoSEQ multiplex PCR, while TCRdb's copy carries only in-frame clones and drops some. The profile shows tens of thousands of clones, around 81% of them singletons. In germline, CDR1 is ENHRY, CDR2 SYGVKD. V was cut by 2 bases and J by 1 base, with 20 bases left in between. The CDR3 runs 18 residues. Study-wide results and limits: Researchers found a median 57 of the top 100 tumor clones in adjacent lung. The greatest T cell clonality was found in uninvolved adjacent lung (higher than in tumor). Only one tumor region went through sequencing, so heterogeneity may still be there. Density of T cells in blood, when higher, went with longer overall survival.

In the case of this clone: Its matching antigen is unknown.

Material: peripheral blood mononuclear cells, obtained before any cancer treatment. The receptor was isolated from a man between 35 and 75 years old with stage III lung adenocarcinoma. The chain recombines TRBV10-3 with TRBJ2-5, with D possibly TRBD1 on 5 matching bases. The CDR3 reads CAISEGAAVYIPQETQYF. The CDR3 DNA sequence: TGTGCCATCAGTGAGGGGGCGGCAGTATACATTCCCCAAGAGACCCAGTACTTC.